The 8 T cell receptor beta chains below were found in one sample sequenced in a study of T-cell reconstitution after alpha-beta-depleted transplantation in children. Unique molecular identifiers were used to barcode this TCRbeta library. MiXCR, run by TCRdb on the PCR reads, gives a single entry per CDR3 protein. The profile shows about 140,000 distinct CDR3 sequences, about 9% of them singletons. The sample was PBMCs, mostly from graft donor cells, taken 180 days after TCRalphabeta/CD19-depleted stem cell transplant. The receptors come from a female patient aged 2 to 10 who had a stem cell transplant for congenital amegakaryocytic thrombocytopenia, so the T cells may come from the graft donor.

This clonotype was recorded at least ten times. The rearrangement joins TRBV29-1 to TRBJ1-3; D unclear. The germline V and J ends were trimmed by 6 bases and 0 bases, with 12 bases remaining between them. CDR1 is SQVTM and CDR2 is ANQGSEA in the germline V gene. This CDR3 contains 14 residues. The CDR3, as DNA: TGCAGCGTAGTACCCCGGGGCTCTGGAAACACCATATATTTT. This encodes CSVVPRGSGNTIYF.

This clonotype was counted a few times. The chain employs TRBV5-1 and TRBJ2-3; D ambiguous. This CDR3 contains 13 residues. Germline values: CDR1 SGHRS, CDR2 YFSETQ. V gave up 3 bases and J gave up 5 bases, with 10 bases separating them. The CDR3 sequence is CASSSTSGDTQYF. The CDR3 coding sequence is TGCGCCAGCAGCTCGACGTCGGGAGATACGCAGTATTTT.

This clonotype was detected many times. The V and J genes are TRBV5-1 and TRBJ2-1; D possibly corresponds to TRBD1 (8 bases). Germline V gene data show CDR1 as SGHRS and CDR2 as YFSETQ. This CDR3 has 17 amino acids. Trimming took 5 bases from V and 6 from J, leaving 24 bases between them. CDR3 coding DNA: TGCGCCAGCAGATTAGGTCGACAGGGGAGGGATGGCAATGAGCAGTTCTTC. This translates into CASRLGRQGRDGNEQFF.

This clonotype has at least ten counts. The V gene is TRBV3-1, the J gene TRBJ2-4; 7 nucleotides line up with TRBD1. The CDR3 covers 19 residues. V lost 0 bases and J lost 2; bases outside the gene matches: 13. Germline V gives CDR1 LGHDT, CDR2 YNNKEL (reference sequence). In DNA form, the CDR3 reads TGTGCCAGCAGCCAAGATCAAGGGGGCGGATTCTATTCCAAAAACATTCAGTACTTC. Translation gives CASSQDQGGGFYSKNIQYF.

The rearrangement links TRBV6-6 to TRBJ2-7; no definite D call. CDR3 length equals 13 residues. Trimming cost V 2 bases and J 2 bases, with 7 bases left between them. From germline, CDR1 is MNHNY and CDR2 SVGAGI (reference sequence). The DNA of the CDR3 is TGTGCCAGCAGTTACCTGTCCACCTACGAGCAGTACTTC. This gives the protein CASSYLSTYEQYF.

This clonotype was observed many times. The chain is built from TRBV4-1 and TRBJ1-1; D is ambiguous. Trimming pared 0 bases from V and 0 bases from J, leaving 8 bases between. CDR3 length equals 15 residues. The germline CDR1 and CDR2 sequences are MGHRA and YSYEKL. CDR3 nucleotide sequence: TGCGCCAGCAGCCAAGATTGGAGCATGAACACTGAAGCTTTCTTT. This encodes CASSQDWSMNTEAFF.

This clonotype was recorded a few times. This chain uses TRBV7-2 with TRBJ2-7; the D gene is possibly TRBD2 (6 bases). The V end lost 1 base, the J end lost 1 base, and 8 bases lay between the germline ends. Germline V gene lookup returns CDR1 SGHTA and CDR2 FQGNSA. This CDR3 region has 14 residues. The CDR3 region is CASSLVAGSYEQYF. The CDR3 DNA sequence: TGTGCCAGCAGCTTAGTGGCGGGATCCTACGAGCAGTACTTC.

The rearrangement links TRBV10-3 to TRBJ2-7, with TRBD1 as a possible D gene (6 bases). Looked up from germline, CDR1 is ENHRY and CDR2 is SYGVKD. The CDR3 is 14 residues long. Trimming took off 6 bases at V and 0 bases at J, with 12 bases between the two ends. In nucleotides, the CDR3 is TGTGCCATCAGCCCGGACAGAACCTCCTACGAGCAGTACTTC. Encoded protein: CAISPDRTSYEQYF.